This T cell receptor beta chain is from a study of blood T cells in healthy people across ages. Combining a sample-barcoded 5' primer with a J-beta primer mix, a second PCR ran for 7 to 11 cycles. TCRdb passed the 5' RACE reads through MiXCR, listing each CDR3 protein once. The sample includes nearly 800,000 distinct CDR3 sequences, around three fifths of them seen just once. Per the germline V gene, CDR1 is SGDLS and CDR2 is YYNGEE. Deletions cut 4 bases from V and 1 base from J, with 9 bases between. This CDR3 has 15 residues. The genes are TRBV9 and TRBJ2-6; D may be TRBD1 (5 bases). The sequencing sample was made of blood. The TCR originated in a middle-aged man in good health. CDR3 sequence reads: CASSPGQSGANVLTF. In DNA, the CDR3 is TGTGCCAGCAGCCCCGGACAATCTGGGGCCAACGTCCTGACTTTC.